The 29 T cell receptor beta chains reported below all come from one sample, sequenced in a study of Graves' ophthalmopathy and Graves' hyperthyroidism. RNA transcripts were the source from which TCR beta CDR3 regions were amplified. Investigators did first-round RT-PCR with HTBI primers, then second-round multiplex PCR. One entry per CDR3 protein results from TCRdb running MiXCR on the multiplex PCR reads. The sample contains around 43,000 distinct CDR3 sequences, roughly half of which appear only once. The sequenced material came from peripheral blood. Receptors were obtained from an adult man with Graves' ophthalmopathy.

The rearrangement links TRBV10-1 to TRBJ1-5; no clear D. Trimming removed 2 bases at V and 7 bases at J, with 12 bases between. Germline CDR1 reads WNHNN; CDR2 reads SYGVQD (reference sequence). The CDR3 covers 14 residues. In DNA, the CDR3 is TGCGCCAGCAGTGAGAGCGGGGTAGTCCAGCCCCAGCATTTT. Its translation: CASSESGVVQPQHF.

The chain joins TRBV5-4 to TRBJ2-2, with D perhaps matching TRBD1 (5 bases). There are 12 residues in the CDR3. Trimming shortened V by 0 bases and J by 9 bases, and 6 bases separated the two germline ends. The germline CDR1 and CDR2 sequences are SGHNT and YYREEE (reference sequence). CDR3: CASSLGGWELFF. The CDR3 nucleotides are TGTGCCAGCAGCTTGGGGGGCTGGGAGCTGTTTTTT. Using reference TRBV5-4 and TRBJ2-2 for the parts outside the CDR3, the full variable domain is ETGVTQSPTHLIKTRGQQVTLRCSSQSGHNTVSWYQQALGQGPQFIFQYYREEENGRGNFPPRFSGLQFPNYSSELNVNALELDDSALYLCASSLGGWELFFGEGSRLTVL.

This clonotype was picked up many times. The genes are TRBV12-3 or TRBV12-4 and TRBJ1-5; D not certain. V was cut by 1 base and J by 2 bases, with 9 bases left in between. The length of the CDR3 is 15 residues. CDR3 in DNA: TGTGCCAGCAGTTTAGGTCCATCGGGCAATCAGCCCCAGCATTTT. This encodes CASSLGPSGNQPQHF.

This clonotype rates as medium-sized (0.01 to 0.1%). The chain combines TRBV7-6 with TRBJ2-1; no clear D gene. Deletions cut 1 base from V and 8 bases from J, with 9 bases between. Germline V gene lookup returns CDR1 SGHVS and CDR2 FNYEAQ. The CDR3 length is 13 residues. CDR3 sequence: CASSLEQPYEQFF. CDR3 in DNA: TGTGCCAGCAGCTTAGAACAGCCCTATGAGCAGTTCTTC.

As concerns this clonotype: The junction departs from the called germline gene at one end, perhaps through a read error. The chain recombines TRBV10-3 with TRBJ2-3, with TRBD2 identical over 8 bases. Germline CDR1 and CDR2: ENHRY and SYGVKD. This CDR3 comprises 13 residues. The CDR3 sequence: CAPHSGAEDTQYF. The CDR3 bases are TGTGCCCCGCATAGCGGGGCAGAAGATACGCAGTACTTT.

The V gene is TRBV19, the J gene TRBJ1-4; D is uncertain. Trimming pared 5 bases from V and 1 base from J, leaving 11 bases between. The CDR3 is 15 residues long. Germline V gene lookup returns CDR1 LNHDA and CDR2 SQIVND (reference sequence). CDR3 coding DNA: TGTGCCAGTAGTCCAGCGGGAAGAACTAATGAAAAACTGTTTTTT. Protein sequence: CASSPAGRTNEKLFF.

In its sample, this clonotype was seen many times. The V gene is TRBV12-3 or TRBV12-4, the J gene TRBJ2-3; 7 positions agree with TRBD2. With V trimmed by 5 bases and J by 0 bases, 11 bases remained unmatched. CDR3 length equals 17 residues. In DNA form, the CDR3 reads TGTGCCAGCAGTGTTGTGGGGCTAGCGGCAAGCACAGATACGCAGTATTTT. This sequence encodes CASSVVGLAASTDTQYF.

This CDR3 reads CASQDRGNTGELFF. The CDR3 nucleotides read TGTGCCAGCCAGGACAGGGGGAACACCGGGGAGCTGTTTTTT. The J gene is TRBJ2-2, the V gene TRBV7-2; 9 bases match TRBD1. This CDR3 contains 14 residues. Germline trimming cut 8 bases from V and 1 base from J; bases unmatched to any gene: 2. CDR1 is SGHTA, CDR2 FQGNSA, per germline.

The V gene is TRBV24-1, the J gene TRBJ2-1; 14 bases line up with TRBD2. The germline V gene has CDR1 KGHDR and CDR2 SFDVKD. The CDR3 has 15 residues. V gave up 6 bases and J gave up 7 bases; unmatched junction bases: 4. CDR3 residues: CATSRTSGGFNEQFF. The CDR3 DNA follows: TGTGCCACCAGTAGGACTAGCGGGGGGTTTAATGAGCAGTTCTTC.

This clonotype ranks as medium-sized. This rearrangement joins TRBV15 to TRBJ1-3; D is unresolved. Germline V CDR1 and CDR2: LNHNV, YYDKDF (reference sequence). This CDR3 is 13 amino acids long. Between the trimmed V and J ends, which lost 6 bases and 0 bases, there was a span of 6 bases. CDR3 sequence reads: CATSSFSGNTIYF. DNA for the CDR3: TGTGCCACCAGTTCCTTCTCTGGAAACACCATATATTTT.

This clonotype has a count of ten or more. This chain links TRBV7-2 with TRBJ2-5; 15 bases match TRBD2. CDR3 length: 17 amino acids. V lost 1 base, J lost 5 bases, and 5 bases stayed unmatched. Germline V CDR1 and CDR2: SGHTA, FQGNSA. The CDR3 DNA is TGTGCCAGCAGCTTAGGGGGACTAGCGGGGGGAAAGGAGACCCAGTACTTC. Translating it yields CASSLGGLAGGKETQYF. Supplemented by reference TRBV7-2 and TRBJ2-5, the full variable domain reads GAGVSQSPSNKVTEKGKDVELRCDPISGHTALYWYRQSLGQGLEFLIYFQGNSAPDKSGLPSDRFSAERTGGSVSTLTIQRTQQEDSAVYLCASSLGGLAGGKETQYFGPGTRLLVL.

V is TRBV7-2 and J is TRBJ2-7; D is undetermined. Germline V gene lookup returns CDR1 SGHTA and CDR2 FQGNSA. V was cut by 4 bases and J by 10 bases, with 5 bases left in between. This CDR3 has 9 amino acids. The CDR3 nucleotides read TGTGCCAGCAGCTCCGGACAGTACTTC. Encoded protein: CASSSGQYF. Full variable domain (outside the CDR3, taken from reference TRBV7-2 and TRBJ2-7): GAGVSQSPSNKVTEKGKDVELRCDPISGHTALYWYRQSLGQGLEFLIYFQGNSAPDKSGLPSDRFSAERTGGSVSTLTIQRTQQEDSAVYLCASSSGQYFGPGTRLTVT.

V usage is TRBV12-3 or TRBV12-4 and J usage is TRBJ1-4, with no clear D. The CDR3 is made up of 14 amino acids. With 6 bases removed from V and 5 bases from J, the gap between germline ends came to 13 bases. The CDR3: CASSYKKGNEKLFF. For the CDR3, the DNA is TGTGCCAGCAGCTACAAAAAGGGAAATGAAAAACTGTTTTTT.

Comment on this clonotype: A much larger clone lies a single base off, so this may be a read error. J is TRBJ2-7 and V is TRBV12-5; D may be TRBD1 (6 bases). CDR3 length: 15 residues. CDR1 LGHNT and CDR2 FRNRAP come from the germline V gene. The CDR3 region is CASGSPRGGNGEQHF. For the CDR3, the DNA is TGTGCTAGTGGTTCCCCCAGGGGCGGAAATGGGGAGCAGCACTTC.

This clonotype was counted only a few times. The chain links TRBV20-1 to TRBJ2-1; D remains ambiguous. Germline CDR1 DFQATT, CDR2 SNEGSKA (reference sequence). The CDR3 consists of 13 residues. V gave up 4 bases and J gave up 8 bases, with 15 bases separating them. The CDR3 sequence is CSAKGPLGHEQFF. The CDR3 nucleotides are TGCAGTGCTAAGGGCCCTCTGGGCCATGAGCAGTTCTTC.

The chain combines TRBV20-1 with TRBJ2-7; 9 nucleotides align to TRBD1. Germline V gives CDR1 DFQATT, CDR2 SNEGSKA (reference sequence). V shed 3 bases, J shed 2 bases, and the junction held 8 bases outside the gene matches. The CDR3 spans 15 residues. The CDR3 reads CSASSEGTGTYEQYF. DNA for the CDR3: TGCAGTGCTAGTTCCGAAGGGACAGGGACCTACGAGCAGTACTTC.

Remarks on this clonotype: Since no conserved phenylalanine or tryptophan closes the CDR3, a read error is the likely cause. The chain has TRBV7-9 and TRBJ2-3, with 7 nucleotides matching TRBD2. This CDR3 region has 17 residues. J was trimmed by 3 bases and V by 4 bases; bases with no gene match: 13. Germline-derived CDR1 and CDR2 are SEHNR and FQNEAQ (reference sequence). The CDR3 DNA reads as TGTGCCAGCAGCTCCCGGACTAGTCCGACCGGTACAGATACGCAGTATTGT. As protein: CASSSRTSPTGTDTQYC.

The chain recombines TRBV2 with TRBJ2-2; TRBD1 matches 7 bases. Germline V gene data show CDR1 as SNHLY and CDR2 as FYNNEI. The CDR3 sequence is 16 residues long. With V trimmed by 7 bases and J by 0 bases, 8 bases remained unmatched. The CDR3 spells CASNRQGCANTGELFF. CDR3 nucleotide sequence: TGTGCCAGCAATAGACAGGGCTGTGCGAACACCGGGGAGCTGTTTTTT.

This clonotype was detected ten times or more. In nucleotides, the CDR3 is TGTGCCAGCAGCCAAATCGGAACCTTGGGCAATGAGCAGTTCTTC. Translated, it gives CASSQIGTLGNEQFF. The rearrangement uses TRBV3-1 and TRBJ2-1, with D hard to call. The CDR3 contains 15 residues. The ends were cut back, 2 bases at V and 6 bases at J, with 14 bases in the middle. The germline V gene has CDR1 LGHDT and CDR2 YNNKEL (reference sequence).

This clonotype was found many times. The chain has TRBV7-6 and TRBJ2-2, with D tentatively TRBD1 (6 bases). The V end lost 0 bases, the J end lost 4 bases, and 6 bases lay between the germline ends. This CDR3 is built from 14 residues. Per the germline V gene, CDR1 is SGHVS and CDR2 is FNYEAQ. This CDR3 is CASSLAGGTGELFF. The DNA of the CDR3 is TGTGCCAGCAGCTTAGCAGGGGGCACCGGGGAGCTGTTTTTT.

As concerns this clonotype: Germline is not matched at one junction end, which may reflect a read error. The V gene is TRBV2, the J gene TRBJ2-3; maybe TRBD1 (6 bases). Germline values: CDR1 SNHLY, CDR2 FYNNEI. This CDR3 is built from 15 residues. The CDR3 here is CASSLVEDSTDTRYF. CDR3 sequence (DNA): TGTGCCAGCAGCTTGGTAGAGGACAGCACAGATACGCGGTATTTT.

This clonotype was counted many times. The V call is TRBV6-5, the J call TRBJ2-2; TRBD2 is a possible D gene (5 bases). This CDR3 spans 17 amino acids. The V end lost 0 bases, the J end lost 2 bases, and 13 bases lay between the germline ends. Germline-derived CDR1 and CDR2 are MNHEY and SVGAGI. The DNA for the CDR3 is TGTGCCAGCAGTTACTCGGACGCGGGTTCCAACACCGGGGAGCTGTTTTTT. Translating gives CASSYSDAGSNTGELFF.

This clonotype was picked up a small number of times. V gene TRBV20-1 combines with J gene TRBJ2-3; no clear D. The V gene's germline CDR1 is DFQATT and CDR2 SNEGSKA (reference sequence). This CDR3 contains 12 residues. The V and J ends lost 5 bases and 3 bases respectively, with 9 bases between them. CDR3: CSAVDQTDTQYF. CDR3 nucleotides: TGCAGTGCTGTCGACCAGACAGATACGCAGTATTTT.

The rearrangement links TRBV7-2 to TRBJ2-7; D is possibly TRBD1 or TRBD2 (6 bases each). Trimming shortened V by 0 bases and J by 5 bases, and 17 bases separated the two germline ends. The CDR3 sequence is 16 residues long. The V gene's germline CDR1 is SGHTA and CDR2 FQGNSA. CDR3 DNA sequence: TGTGCCAGCAGCTTAGCGGGGGGCTCTGGGGCCAACGAGCAGTACTTC. Amino acids: CASSLAGGSGANEQYF.

The table lists this clonotype with many counts. The V and J genes are TRBV3-1 and TRBJ2-7; TRBD2 aligns across 8 bases. The CDR3 is made up of 15 amino acids. J gave up 3 bases and V 1 base, and 5 bases lay outside the gene matches. Germline V gives CDR1 LGHDT, CDR2 YNNKEL (reference sequence). As DNA, the CDR3 is TGTGCCAGCAGCCAAGCGGGACTAGTCAACTACGAGCAGTACTTC. This encodes CASSQAGLVNYEQYF.

This rearrangement joins TRBV10-3 to TRBJ2-2; D ambiguous. The CDR3 is made up of 12 amino acids. The V end lost 8 bases, the J end lost 3 bases, and 7 bases lay between the germline ends. Germline CDR1 reads ENHRY; CDR2 reads SYGVKD. CDR3 protein: CAIGNHTGELFF. CDR3 nucleotides: TGTGCCATCGGCAACCACACCGGGGAGCTGTTTTTT.

This chain joins TRBV6-1 and TRBJ2-5; D may be TRBD2 (5 bases). Germline CDR1 MNHNS, CDR2 SASEGT. The CDR3 length is 14 residues. Trimming removed 6 bases at V and 9 bases at J, with 20 bases between. In nucleotides, the CDR3 is TGTGCCAGCAGGAGCAAAACGGGGTCTGGGCCCCAGTACTTC. Encoded protein: CASRSKTGSGPQYF.

This clonotype was found a few times. The J gene is TRBJ2-3, the V gene TRBV6-5; 10 bases match TRBD2. Trimming cost V 6 bases and J 4 bases; bases outside gene matches: 1. CDR1 is MNHEY and CDR2 is SVGAGI in the germline V gene. The CDR3 is 13 residues long. CDR3 loop: CASRSGGADTQYF. CDR3 coding DNA: TGTGCCAGCAGGAGCGGGGGGGCAGATACGCAGTATTTT.

This clonotype is judged medium-sized. This chain connects TRBV5-6 to TRBJ2-7; 12 bases line up with TRBD2. The CDR3 is made up of 17 amino acids. Germline CDR1 is SGHDT and CDR2 is YYEEEE. Trimming took 0 bases from V and 6 from J; bases not matched to a gene: 10. CDR3 in amino acids: CASSLAASGRARGEQYF. CDR3 sequence (DNA): TGTGCCAGCAGCTTGGCCGCTAGCGGGAGGGCCCGCGGCGAGCAGTACTTC.